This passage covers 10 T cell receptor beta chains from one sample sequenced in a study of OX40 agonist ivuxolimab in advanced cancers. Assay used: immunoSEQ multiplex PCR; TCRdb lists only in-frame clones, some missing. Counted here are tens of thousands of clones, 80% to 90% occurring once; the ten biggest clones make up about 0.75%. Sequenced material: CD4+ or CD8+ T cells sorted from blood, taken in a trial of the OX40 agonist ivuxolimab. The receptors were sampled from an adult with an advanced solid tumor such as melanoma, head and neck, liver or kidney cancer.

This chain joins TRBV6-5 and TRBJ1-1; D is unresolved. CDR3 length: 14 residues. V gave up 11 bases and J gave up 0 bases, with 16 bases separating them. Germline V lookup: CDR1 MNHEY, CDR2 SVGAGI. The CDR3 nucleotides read TGTGCCGCACATTCAGTATCTATGAACACTGAAGCTTTCTTT. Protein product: CAAHSVSMNTEAFF.

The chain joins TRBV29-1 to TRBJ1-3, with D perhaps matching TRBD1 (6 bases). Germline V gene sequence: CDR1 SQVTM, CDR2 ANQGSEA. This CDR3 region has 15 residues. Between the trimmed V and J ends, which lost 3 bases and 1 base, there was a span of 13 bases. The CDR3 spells CSVDSRDKSGNTIYF. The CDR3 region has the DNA TGCAGCGTTGATTCTCGGGACAAATCTGGAAACACCATATATTTT.

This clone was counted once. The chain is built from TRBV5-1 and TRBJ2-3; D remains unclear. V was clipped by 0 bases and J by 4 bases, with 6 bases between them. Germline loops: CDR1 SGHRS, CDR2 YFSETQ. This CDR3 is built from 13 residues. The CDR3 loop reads CASSLGISDTQYF. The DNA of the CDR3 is TGCGCCAGCAGCTTGGGTATTTCAGATACGCAGTATTTT.

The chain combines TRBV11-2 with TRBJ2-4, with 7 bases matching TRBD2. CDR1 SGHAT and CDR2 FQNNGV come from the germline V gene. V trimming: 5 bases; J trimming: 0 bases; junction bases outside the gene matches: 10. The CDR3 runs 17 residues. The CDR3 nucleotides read TGTGCCAGCAGCAGACCTAGCGGTGAGATAGCCAAAAACATTCAGTACTTC. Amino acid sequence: CASSRPSGEIAKNIQYF.

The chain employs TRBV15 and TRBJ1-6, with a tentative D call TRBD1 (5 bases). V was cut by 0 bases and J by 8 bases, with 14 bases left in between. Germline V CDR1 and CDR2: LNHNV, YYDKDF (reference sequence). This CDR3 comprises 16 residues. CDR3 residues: CATSRDMQGWDSPLHF. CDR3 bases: TGTGCCACCAGCAGAGATATGCAGGGCTGGGATTCACCCCTCCACTTT.

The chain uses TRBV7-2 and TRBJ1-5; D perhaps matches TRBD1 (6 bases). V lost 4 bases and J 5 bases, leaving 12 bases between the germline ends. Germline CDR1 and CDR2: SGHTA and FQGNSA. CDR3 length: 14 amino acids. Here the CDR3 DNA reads TGTGCCAGCAGCTCCCAGGGGTCAGATCAGCCCCAGCATTTT. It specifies CASSSQGSDQPQHF.

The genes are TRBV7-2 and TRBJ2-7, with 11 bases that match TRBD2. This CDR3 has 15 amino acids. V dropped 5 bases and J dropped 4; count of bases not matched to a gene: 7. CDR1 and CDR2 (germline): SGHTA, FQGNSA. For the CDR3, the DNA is TGTGCCAGCAGCCGTACTAGCGGGAGAGTGTACGAGCAGTACTTC. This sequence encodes CASSRTSGRVYEQYF.

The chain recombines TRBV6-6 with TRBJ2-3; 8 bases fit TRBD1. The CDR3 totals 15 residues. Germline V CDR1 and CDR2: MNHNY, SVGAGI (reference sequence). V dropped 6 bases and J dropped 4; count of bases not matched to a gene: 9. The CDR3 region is CASSRQGNHADTQYF. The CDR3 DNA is TGTGCCAGCAGCCGACAGGGGAATCATGCAGATACGCAGTATTTT.

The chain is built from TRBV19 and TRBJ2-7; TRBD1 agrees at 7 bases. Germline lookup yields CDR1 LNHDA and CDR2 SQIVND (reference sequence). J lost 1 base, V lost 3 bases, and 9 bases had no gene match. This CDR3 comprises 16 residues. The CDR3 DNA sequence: TGTGCCAGTAGTATGGGCGTGAGCAGGGGGTCCTACGAGCAGTACTTC. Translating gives CASSMGVSRGSYEQYF.

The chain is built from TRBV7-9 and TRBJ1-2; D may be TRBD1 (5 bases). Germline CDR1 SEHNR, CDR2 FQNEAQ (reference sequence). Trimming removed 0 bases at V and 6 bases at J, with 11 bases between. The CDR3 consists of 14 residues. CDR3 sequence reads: CASSLAGIGDGYTF. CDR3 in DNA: TGTGCCAGCAGCTTAGCGGGAATAGGGGATGGCTACACCTTC.